The 31 T cell receptor beta chains below were found in one sample sequenced in a study of blood T cell repertoires in COVID-19. Data came from immunoSEQ multiplex PCR; TCRdb stores just in-frame clones and leaves some out. The sample records 25,000 to 35,000 clones, 92% being singletons. Specimen: peripheral blood. These receptors were taken from a man in his fifties or sixties with active COVID-19.

This chain uses TRBV3-1 (or the pseudogene TRBV3-2) with TRBJ2-1, with 13 bases lining up with TRBD2. V dropped 3 bases and J dropped 3; count of bases not matched to a gene: 2. The CDR3 is made up of 16 amino acids. Germline lookup yields CDR1 LGHDT and CDR2 YNNKEL (reference sequence). CDR3 nucleotide sequence: TGTGCCAGCAGCCACGGGACTAGCGGGAACTACAATGAGCAGTTCTTC. As protein: CASSHGTSGNYNEQFF.

This chain uses TRBV28 with TRBJ2-3; 11 bases fit TRBD2. Looked up from germline, CDR1 is MDHEN and CDR2 is SYDVKM. V trimming: 6 bases; J trimming: 0 bases; junction bases outside the gene matches: 8. The CDR3 runs 17 residues. The CDR3, as DNA: TGTGCCAGCAGGGGGCGGAGGACTAGCGGGAGCACAGATACGCAGTATTTT. Translated, it gives CASRGRRTSGSTDTQYF.

The genes are TRBV21-1 and TRBJ2-7; TRBD1 reflects the table's D call only, with no check against the DNA. TRBV21-1 constitutes a pseudogene. The CDR3 is made up of 15 amino acids. CDR3 coding DNA: TGTGCCAGCAGCAATCCCGGACAGGGTTTCTACGAGCAGTACTTC. It encodes CASSNPGQGFYEQYF.

This chain connects TRBV19 to TRBJ2-1, with 9 bases lining up with TRBD1. V trimming: 3 bases; J trimming: 3 bases; junction bases outside the gene matches: 3. Germline V gene lookup returns CDR1 LNHDA and CDR2 SQIVND (reference sequence). CDR3 length equals 15 residues. This CDR3 reads CASSIGQGRYNEQFF. The DNA for the CDR3 is TGTGCCAGTAGTATCGGACAGGGGCGCTACAATGAGCAGTTCTTC.

The V and J genes are TRBV3-1 (or the pseudogene TRBV3-2) and TRBJ1-1, with D possibly TRBD1 on 5 matching bases. The CDR3 sequence is 14 residues long. CDR1 and CDR2 from the germline V gene are LGHDT and YNNKEL (reference sequence). V lost 1 base to trimming and J lost 5 bases, with 11 bases between them. CDR3 region: CASSQAGVDTEAFF. The CDR3 DNA sequence: TGTGCCAGCAGCCAAGCGGGGGTAGATACTGAAGCTTTCTTT.

The chain carries TRBV4-1 and TRBJ2-3, with 13 bases matching TRBD2. Germline V CDR1 and CDR2: MGHRA, YSYEKL. This CDR3 is built from 16 residues. The ends lost 4 bases at V and 5 bases at J; junction bases unmatched: 6. Written as DNA, the CDR3 is TGCGCCAGCAGCCGTACTAGCGGGGGGGCCGAAGATACGCAGTATTTT. Translated, it gives CASSRTSGGAEDTQYF.

This chain connects TRBV10-2 to TRBJ2-7, with 9 nucleotides matching TRBD1. The CDR3 totals 14 residues. CDR1 WSHSY and CDR2 SAAADI come from the germline V gene. Trimming at V came to 9 bases and at J to 2 bases, leaving 8 bases not matched to a gene. CDR3 sequence: CASYSTGGTYEQYF. The CDR3 DNA reads TGCGCCAGTTACTCGACAGGGGGAACCTACGAGCAGTACTTC.

The V and J genes are TRBV30 and TRBJ2-5; 9 positions agree with TRBD1. There are 14 residues in the CDR3. In germline, CDR1 is GTSNPN, CDR2 SVGIG (reference sequence). Trimming took 0 bases from V and 3 from J; bases not matched to a gene: 2. CDR3 sequence: CAWSVDRGKETQYF. The CDR3 bases are TGTGCCTGGAGTGTAGACAGGGGGAAAGAGACCCAGTACTTC.

This chain links TRBV2 with TRBJ2-7, with 12 bases lining up with TRBD2. Trimming at V came to 7 bases and at J to 7 bases, leaving 5 bases not matched to a gene. Germline V lookup: CDR1 SNHLY, CDR2 FYNNEI. CDR3 size: 13 residues. The CDR3 nucleotides read TGTGCCAGCATGGGACTAGCGGGTGGGGAGCAGTACTTC. Translation: CASMGLAGGEQYF.

The chain is built from TRBV10-3 and TRBJ1-2; 10 bases match TRBD1. This CDR3 spans 13 amino acids. Trimming at V came to 7 bases and at J to 6 bases, leaving 5 bases not matched to a gene. Germline V gives CDR1 ENHRY, CDR2 SYGVKD. CDR3 sequence reads: CAIKGTGVHGYTF. CDR3 in DNA: TGTGCCATCAAAGGGACAGGGGTTCATGGCTACACCTTC.

This chain links TRBV28 with TRBJ2-7; 7 bases are a match to TRBD2. The CDR3 totals 12 residues. Germline CDR1 reads MDHEN; CDR2 reads SYDVKM. With V trimmed by 5 bases and J by 7 bases, 5 bases remained unmatched. The CDR3 loop reads CASSLPAGEQYF. The CDR3 DNA is TGTGCCAGCAGTCTCCCAGCGGGAGAGCAGTACTTC.

V is TRBV7-9 and J is TRBJ2-7, with 7 bases fitting TRBD2. Germline V gives CDR1 SEHNR, CDR2 FQNEAQ (reference sequence). Losses at the gene ends were 5 bases for V and 1 base for J; bases not matched to a gene: 11. CDR3 length equals 16 residues. In DNA, the CDR3 is TGTGCCAGCAGCCCCCGGACTAGTGTTGGGTCCTACGAGCAGTACTTC. Translation: CASSPRTSVGSYEQYF.

V and J are TRBV2 and TRBJ2-7; 7 bases align to TRBD1. The J segment lost 3 bases and the V segment lost 4 bases, leaving 6 bases of the junction unmatched. The germline CDR1 and CDR2 sequences are SNHLY and FYNNEI. The CDR3 totals 14 residues. CDR3 DNA: TGTGCCAGCAGTGCTAGGGGACAGAACTACGAGCAGTACTTC. This translates into CASSARGQNYEQYF.

The chain links TRBV7-9 to TRBJ2-7, with D unclear. Germline-derived CDR1 and CDR2 are SEHNR and FQNEAQ (reference sequence). There are 15 residues in the CDR3. Trimming pared 3 bases from V and 4 bases from J, leaving 16 bases between. The CDR3 DNA reads TGTGCCAGCAGCTTCCACGGAGCAAGTTTTTACGAGCAGTACTTC. Translated: CASSFHGASFYEQYF.

This clone was picked up one time. The J gene is TRBJ1-2, the V gene TRBV29-1, with no clear D. Germline loops: CDR1 SQVTM, CDR2 ANQGSEA. Trimming pared 1 base from V and 13 bases from J, leaving 13 bases between. The CDR3 spans 11 residues. The CDR3 sequence: CSVEGLGDGTF. For the CDR3, the DNA is TGCAGCGTTGAAGGGCTGGGAGACGGCACCTTC.

Only a few counts were recorded for this clone. The chain recombines TRBV10-1 with TRBJ2-7, with 13 bases identical to TRBD2. Trimming took 9 bases from V and 6 from J; bases not matched to a gene: 2. Germline CDR1 and CDR2: WNHNN and SYGVQD (reference sequence). The CDR3 is 12 amino acids. CDR3 sequence reads: CARGTSGIEQYF. CDR3 in DNA: TGCGCCAGAGGGACTAGCGGGATCGAGCAGTACTTC.

The chain uses TRBV5-1 and TRBJ2-3; TRBD2 matches 12 bases. Trimming took 0 bases from V and 2 from J; bases not matched to a gene: 4. CDR1 and CDR2 from the germline V gene are SGHRS and YFSETQ. CDR3 length: 17 amino acids. The CDR3 is CASSLEGLAGATDTQYF. The CDR3 nucleotides read TGCGCCAGCAGCTTGGAGGGACTAGCGGGTGCCACAGATACGCAGTATTTT. Variable domain in full (rest from reference TRBV5-1 and TRBJ2-3): KAGVTQTPRYLIKTRGQQVTLSCSPISGHRSVSWYQQTPGQGLQFLFEYFSETQRNKGNFPGRFSGRQFSNSRSEMNVSTLELGDSALYLCASSLEGLAGATDTQYFGPGTRLTVL.

The rearrangement uses TRBV5-1 and TRBJ1-1; 7 positions match TRBD1. This CDR3 spans 14 amino acids. Germline CDR1 reads SGHRS; CDR2 reads YFSETQ. Trimming took 1 base from V and 5 from J; bases not matched to a gene: 5. The CDR3, as DNA: TGCGCCAGCAGCTTGAGCACAGGGGTAACTGAAGCTTTCTTT. Amino acid sequence: CASSLSTGVTEAFF.

The chain links TRBV7-9 to TRBJ2-3, with D unresolved. Germline V gene lookup returns CDR1 SEHNR and CDR2 FQNEAQ (reference sequence). The CDR3 sequence is 13 residues long. V was cut by 8 bases and J by 4 bases, with 13 bases left in between. The CDR3 sequence: CASDLSAADTQYF. CDR3 coding DNA: TGTGCCAGCGATTTGTCCGCGGCAGATACGCAGTATTTT.

The chain joins TRBV28 to TRBJ1-5; the match to TRBD1 covers 7 bases. The junction had 6 bases not matched to a gene; V was cut back by 3 bases and J by 4 bases. Germline CDR1 is MDHEN and CDR2 is SYDVKM. The CDR3 is 15 residues long. CDR3 bases: TGTGCCAGCAGTTTCATCGCAGGGGGTAATCAGCCCCAGCATTTT. It translates to CASSFIAGGNQPQHF.

The chain carries TRBV19 and TRBJ1-2, with TRBD1 matching 8 bases. The germline V gene has CDR1 LNHDA and CDR2 SQIVND (reference sequence). The V segment lost 5 bases and the J segment 5 bases; nucleotides outside the gene matches: 10. The CDR3 has 15 amino acids. The CDR3 nucleotides are TGTGCCAGTAGTTATCTCAGGGGGCAGTTGTATGGCTACACCTTC. Amino acid sequence: CASSYLRGQLYGYTF.

CDR3 nucleotides: TGCGCCAGCAGCCTGTATCAGGCTACAGATACGCAGTATTTT. It encodes CASSLYQATDTQYF. The genes are TRBV5-1 and TRBJ2-3; no definite D call. CDR1 is SGHRS, CDR2 YFSETQ, per germline. V was clipped by 4 bases and J by 3 bases, with 12 bases between them. This CDR3 comprises 14 residues.

This clone was detected once. The rearrangement uses TRBV28 and TRBJ2-7; TRBD2 matches at 13 bases. Germline V gives CDR1 MDHEN, CDR2 SYDVKM. The CDR3 runs 17 residues. Trimming at V came to 8 bases and at J to 0 bases, leaving 10 bases not matched to a gene. Here the CDR3 reads CASHPGLAGFSSYEQYF. The CDR3 DNA sequence: TGTGCCAGCCACCCGGGACTAGCGGGATTTAGCTCCTACGAGCAGTACTTC. The full variable domain, its missing parts supplied by reference TRBV28 and TRBJ2-7, is DVKVTQSSRYLVKRTGEKVFLECVQDMDHENMFWYRQDPGLGLRLIYFSYDVKMKEKGDIPEGYSVSREKKERFSLILESASTNQTSMYLCASHPGLAGFSSYEQYFGPGTRLTVT.

The chain couples TRBV10-3 to TRBJ1-5; unclear D gene. Per germline, CDR1 ENHRY and CDR2 SYGVKD. The V and J ends lost 6 bases and 3 bases respectively, with 15 bases between them. The CDR3 is made up of 15 amino acids. CDR3 DNA: TGTGCCATCAGCCCGAGCGCGGATTCCAATCAGCCCCAGCATTTT. It translates to CAISPSADSNQPQHF.

The rearrangement joins TRBV7-9 to TRBJ1-1; 10 nucleotides agree with TRBD1. This CDR3 region has 14 residues. Germline values: CDR1 SEHNR, CDR2 FQNEAQ (reference sequence). Trimming cost V 0 bases and J 8 bases; bases outside gene matches: 3. CDR3 DNA sequence: TGTGCCAGCAGCTTAGCCTCGACAGGGGGCGAAGCTTTCTTT. As protein: CASSLASTGGEAFF.

V is TRBV29-1 and J is TRBJ2-7; TRBD2 aligns across 8 bases. J gave up 3 bases and V 6 bases, and 13 bases lay outside the gene matches. The CDR3 has 15 residues. Germline-derived CDR1 and CDR2 are SQVTM and ANQGSEA. The CDR3 bases are TGCAGCGTCCGTCGGGGGAGTAGCGGGGACTACGAGCAGTACTTC. Translation: CSVRRGSSGDYEQYF.

The chain couples TRBV11-3 to TRBJ1-1; D possibly corresponds to TRBD1 (6 bases). V was cut by 0 bases and J by 3 bases, with 8 bases left in between. CDR3 length: 14 residues. The germline V gene encodes CDR1 SGHNT and CDR2 YENEEA. The CDR3 region is CASSLEGADTEAFF. The CDR3, as DNA: TGTGCCAGCAGCTTAGAGGGGGCGGACACTGAAGCTTTCTTT.

The CDR3 spells CASSSEGVRGYTF. The CDR3 DNA sequence: TGTGCCAGCAGTTCAGAGGGGGTGCGGGGCTACACCTTC. The chain combines TRBV12-3 or TRBV12-4 with TRBJ1-2; maybe TRBD1 (6 bases). The CDR3 covers 13 residues. V was shortened by 4 bases and J by 8 bases, with 14 bases between the two germline ends.

As to this clone: One junction end disagrees with the germline gene, perhaps due to a read error. The chain couples TRBV11-3 to TRBJ2-5; tentatively, D is TRBD1 (5 bases). The V gene's germline CDR1 is SGHNT and CDR2 YENEEA. There are 18 residues in the CDR3. The DNA for the CDR3 is TGTGCCAGCAGCCTAGAGTGGTCAGGGATCCCCTCTCGAAAGACCCAGTACTTC. Translating it yields CASSLEWSGIPSRKTQYF.

V usage is TRBV5-1 and J usage is TRBJ1-5; TRBD1 aligns across 7 bases. Germline CDR1 is SGHRS and CDR2 is YFSETQ. The CDR3 length is 14 residues. V lost 3 bases and J lost 3; bases outside the gene matches: 3. CDR3 protein: CASSSGTDNQPQHF. The CDR3 DNA follows: TGCGCCAGCAGCTCCGGGACAGACAATCAGCCCCAGCATTTT.

The chain links TRBV6-1 to TRBJ1-6; possibly TRBD1 for D (5 bases). The germline V gene encodes CDR1 MNHNS and CDR2 SASEGT. V lost 3 bases, J lost 8 bases, and 14 bases lay in between. This CDR3 has 15 amino acids. CDR3 in DNA: TGTGCCAGCAGTGATGGATGGGGGGGTGATTCACCCCTCCACTTT. This sequence encodes CASSDGWGGDSPLHF.